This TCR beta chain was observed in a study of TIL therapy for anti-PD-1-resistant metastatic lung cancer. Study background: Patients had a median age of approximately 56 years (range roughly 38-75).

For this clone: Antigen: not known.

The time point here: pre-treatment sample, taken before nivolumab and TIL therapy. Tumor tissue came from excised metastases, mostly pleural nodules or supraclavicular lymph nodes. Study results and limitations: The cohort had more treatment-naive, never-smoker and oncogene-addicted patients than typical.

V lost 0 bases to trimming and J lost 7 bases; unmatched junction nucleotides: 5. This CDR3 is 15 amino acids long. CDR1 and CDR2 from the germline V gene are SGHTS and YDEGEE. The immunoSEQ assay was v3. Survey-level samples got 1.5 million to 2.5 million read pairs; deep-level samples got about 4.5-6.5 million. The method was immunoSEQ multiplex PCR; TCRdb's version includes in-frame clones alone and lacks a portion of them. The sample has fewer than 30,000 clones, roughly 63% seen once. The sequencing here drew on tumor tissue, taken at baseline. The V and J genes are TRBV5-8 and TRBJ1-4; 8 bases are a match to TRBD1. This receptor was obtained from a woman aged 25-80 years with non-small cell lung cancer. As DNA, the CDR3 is TGTGCCAGCAGCTTGGGACAGGGGAAGGGTGAAAAACTGTTTTTT. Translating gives CASSLGQGKGEKLFF.